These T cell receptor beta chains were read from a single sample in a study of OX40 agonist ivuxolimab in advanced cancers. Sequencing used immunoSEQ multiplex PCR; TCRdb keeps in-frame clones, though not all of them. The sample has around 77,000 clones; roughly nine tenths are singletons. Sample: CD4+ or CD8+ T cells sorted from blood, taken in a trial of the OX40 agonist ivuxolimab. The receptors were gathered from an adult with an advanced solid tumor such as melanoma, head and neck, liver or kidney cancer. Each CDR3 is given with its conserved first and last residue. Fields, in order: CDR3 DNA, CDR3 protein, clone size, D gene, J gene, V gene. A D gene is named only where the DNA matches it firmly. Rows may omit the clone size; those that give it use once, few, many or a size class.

TGCAGCGTTGAGAATGGCTACACCTTC,CSVENGYTF,NA,NA,TRBJ1-2,TRBV29-1
TGTGCCAGCAGCTTCGGGGGTAACACTGAAGCTTTCTTT,CASSFGGNTEAFF,NA,NA,TRBJ1-1,TRBV11-3
TGTGCCAGCAGCTTGGGGGGCCCAGGTGGCTACGAGCAGTACTTC,CASSLGGPGGYEQYF,NA,NA,TRBJ2-7,TRBV5-4
TGCGCCAGCAGCGACGGGACAGCTCAAGAGACCCAGTACTTC,CASSDGTAQETQYF,NA,TRBD1,TRBJ2-5,TRBV5-1
TGTGCCTCCTGGAACAGGGGAGGTGGCTACACCTTC,CASWNRGGGYTF,NA,TRBD1,TRBJ1-2,TRBV19
TGTGCCACCAGCAGGGGCGGGGGCGGCCAAGAGACCCAGTACTTC,CATSRGGGGQETQYF,once,NA,TRBJ2-5,TRBV15
TGCGCCAGCAGCCAGTCGCTGACAGTATCGGGGGCCAACGTCCTGACTTTC,CASSQSLTVSGANVLTF,NA,NA,TRBJ2-6,TRBV4-1
TGTGCCAGCAGTTTGGGGGACGGCTACACTGAAGCTTTCTTT,CASSLGDGYTEAFF,NA,NA,TRBJ1-1,TRBV28
TGTGCCAGCTCACCGGACGCCAACTCCTACGAGCAGTACTTC,CASSPDANSYEQYF,few,NA,TRBJ2-7,TRBV18
TGTGCCAGCGGGGGGGTCCTCCTTATCTACGAGCAGTACTTC,CASGGVLLIYEQYF,NA,TRBD2,TRBJ2-7,TRBV6-6
TGTGCCAGCAGCTCTCGGACAGTCGCCAAAAACATTCAGTACTTC,CASSSRTVAKNIQYF,once,NA,TRBJ2-4,TRBV5-5
TGTGCCAGCAGGGAGCAAGGGGCGCAAAAAAACACTGAAGCTTTCTTT,CASREQGAQKNTEAFF,NA,NA,TRBJ1-1,TRBV28
TGTGCCAGCAGCCGGGGAGACTATGGCTACACCTTC,CASSRGDYGYTF,NA,NA,TRBJ1-2,TRBV28
TGTGCCAGCAGTAGGCAGACTAATTCACCCCTCCACTTT,CASSRQTNSPLHF,few,NA,TRBJ1-6,TRBV25-1
TGTGCCAGCAGCTTAGTAGCGGGGGGCGGAGAGCAGTACTTC,CASSLVAGGGEQYF,NA,TRBD2,TRBJ2-7,TRBV11-2
TGTGCCACCAGCAGGCCAAATCAGCCCCAGCATTTT,CATSRPNQPQHF,few,NA,TRBJ1-5,TRBV15
TGTGCCAGCAGCCACGTAGGGAGCGGGGTACAAGAGACCCAGTACTTC,CASSHVGSGVQETQYF,NA,TRBD2,TRBJ2-5,TRBV5-4
TGTGCCAGCAGTGACTCGTTTTCCACCGGGGAGCTGTTTTTT,CASSDSFSTGELFF,NA,NA,TRBJ2-2,TRBV6-4
TGTGCCAGCAGCCAAGACCCTCTGGGTGCAACTAATGAAAAACTGTTTTTT,CASSQDPLGATNEKLFF,NA,NA,TRBJ1-4,TRBV14
TGTGCCAGCAGCTTAAGGTGGGCAGGGGTCGTTCAGCCCCAGCATTTT,CASSLRWAGVVQPQHF,NA,NA,TRBJ1-5,TRBV7-8
TGCGCCAGCAGCCAGATGGGGGCCCAAGATACGCAGTATTTT,CASSQMGAQDTQYF,NA,NA,TRBJ2-3,TRBV5-1
TGTGCCAGCAGCCCCCGTCGACAGGGGATCTACGAGCAGTACTTC,CASSPRRQGIYEQYF,NA,TRBD1,TRBJ2-7,TRBV11-3
TGTGCCAGTAGCACCGGGACTCGCACAGATACGCAGTATTTT,CASSTGTRTDTQYF,NA,NA,TRBJ2-3,TRBV19
TGTGCCAGCAGCCAAGATGGGGGCGGCGGGAGCTCCTACAATGAGCAGTTCTTC,CASSQDGGGGSSYNEQFF,once,NA,TRBJ2-1,TRBV4-2
TGTGCCAGCAGTTATACCGGGACGTCATACAGGAATGAGCAGTTCTTC,CASSYTGTSYRNEQFF,NA,NA,TRBJ2-1,TRBV27
TGTGCCATCAGTGCCACCTTCCCTAATGAGCAGTTCTTC,CAISATFPNEQFF,NA,NA,TRBJ2-1,TRBV10-3
TGTGCCAGCAGCCGGGGGGTTAGCACAGATACGCAGTATTTT,CASSRGVSTDTQYF,NA,NA,TRBJ2-3,TRBV4-2
TGCGCCAGCAGCCAAGGCCTTTCCTCAGGCCAAGCCAAAAACATTCAGTACTTC,CASSQGLSSGQAKNIQYF,NA,NA,TRBJ2-4,TRBV4-1
TGTGCCAGCAGCCCGACCGGGACAGGAGGTGAAGCTTTCTTT,CASSPTGTGGEAFF,NA,TRBD1,TRBJ1-1,TRBV7-8
TGCACCAGCAGCCAAAACCGGGACTCAGGGAGCTTATGGGCTCCGTTCTTC,CTSSQNRDSGSLWAPFF,NA,NA,TRBJ2-1,TRBV1
TGTGCCAGCAGCCACCAACCCGGGACAAGGCATTTT,CASSHQPGTRHF,NA,NA,TRBJ1-5,TRBV7-8
TGTGCCAGCAGCTTAGGGAGCGGCAATGAGCAGTTCTTC,CASSLGSGNEQFF,NA,NA,TRBJ2-1,TRBV7-9
TGTGCCAGCAGGGCTCCGGGACAGGGGAATGGCTACACCTTC,CASRAPGQGNGYTF,few,TRBD1,TRBJ1-2,TRBV6-1